The 2 T cell receptor beta chains below all came from one sample that was sequenced in a study of shared clonotypes between healthy human individuals. Assay used: immunoSEQ multiplex PCR; TCRdb lists only in-frame clones, some missing. The table includes about 820,000 clones, around 92% detected once. The naive CD8 subset, CD45RO-negative cells positively selected for CCR7, excluded terminally differentiated effector memory CD45RA+ cells. The sequenced sample consisted of naive CD8+ T cells sorted from blood. These receptor sequences come from a man aged 25-45 years in good health.

The rearrangement links TRBV5-4 to TRBJ2-5; D might be TRBD2 (5 bases). The CDR3 length is 13 residues. The germline gives CDR1 SGHNT, CDR2 YYREEE (reference sequence). Trimming pared 4 bases from V and 5 bases from J, leaving 12 bases between. CDR3 amino acids: CASSPRGEETQYF. The CDR3 region has the DNA TGTGCCAGCAGCCCCCGTGGGGAGGAGACCCAGTACTTC.

The DNA of the CDR3 is TGTGCCAGCAGTGAAACTAGGGGTTGGGACTATGGCTACACCTTC. Translating gives CASSETRGWDYGYTF. This chain joins TRBV25-1 and TRBJ1-2, with D tentatively TRBD1 (5 bases). Germline values: CDR1 MGHDK, CDR2 SYGVNS. CDR3 size: 15 residues. V was shortened by 2 bases and J by 3 bases, with 13 bases between the two germline ends.